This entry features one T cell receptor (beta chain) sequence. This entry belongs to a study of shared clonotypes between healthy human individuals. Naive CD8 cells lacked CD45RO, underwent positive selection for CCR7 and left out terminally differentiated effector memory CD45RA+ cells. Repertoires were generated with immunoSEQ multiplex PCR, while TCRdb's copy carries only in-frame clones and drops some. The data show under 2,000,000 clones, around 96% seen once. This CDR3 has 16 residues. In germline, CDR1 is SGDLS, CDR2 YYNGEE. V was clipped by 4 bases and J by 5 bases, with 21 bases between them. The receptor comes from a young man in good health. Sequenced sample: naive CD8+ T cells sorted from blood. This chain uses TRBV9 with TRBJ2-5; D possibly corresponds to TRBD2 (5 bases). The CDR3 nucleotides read TGTGCCAGCAGCACTTACGGGAAGGCCATCGCCGAGACCCAGTACTTC. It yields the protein CASSTYGKAIAETQYF.